This T cell receptor beta chain was identified in a study of post-analysis software for immune sequencing data. This clonotype was seen a handful of times. Its antigen remains unidentified. Unique-molecular-identifier-tagged TCR beta cDNA libraries were used. Some 500,000 cDNA molecules were obtained per 1 to 10 million input T cells. TCRdb fed the PCR reads into MiXCR, producing one record per CDR3 protein. This repertoire shows around 160,000 distinct CDR3 sequences, 36% found once; its top ten account for roughly 28%. This CDR3 contains 15 residues. Unmatched junction bases numbered 8, after V lost 4 bases and J lost 5 bases. General study findings and limits: About 5 TRBV segments were more frequent in patients than controls; TRBV5-6, TRBV5-1 and TRBV20-1 belonged to this group. Samples from a shared batch, those prepared together, strongly co-clustered by F measure. Multiple sclerosis was associated with a significant reduction in normalized Chao1 diversity relative to controls.

This TCR came from a girl between 5 and 17 years old with multiple sclerosis. The sample in question was blood, obtained after autologous hematopoietic stem cell transplantation. This chain uses TRBV12-3 or TRBV12-4 with TRBJ2-7; 10 positions agree with TRBD1. CDR3 coding DNA: TGTGCCAGCAGTTCCGGGACAGGGGATCTGAACGAGCAGTACTTC. Protein product: CASSSGTGDLNEQYF.